The clone carrying this T cell receptor (beta chain) was observed many times. The second PCR ran roughly 6 to 12 cycles with a sample-barcoded 5' primer and J-beta primers. MiXCR, applied by TCRdb to the 5' RACE reads, yields one record per CDR3 protein. The sample carries more than 550,000 distinct CDR3 sequences, about 24% recorded once. The sample belongs to a study of blood T cells in healthy people across ages. CDR3 length: 13 amino acids. Germline values: CDR1 KGHSH, CDR2 LQKENI. Between the trimmed V and J ends, which lost 2 bases and 4 bases, there was a span of 6 bases. Sequenced material: blood. The chain is built from TRBV18 and TRBJ2-1; D gene uncertain. This TCR was sampled from a man in his 70s in good health. CDR3 nucleotide sequence: TGTGCCAGCTCACCAGGTGGTTACAATGAGCAGTTCTTC. It specifies CASSPGGYNEQFF.